This T cell receptor (beta chain) emerged from a study of control samples from healthy donors and cancer patients. Germline V gene data show CDR1 as SGHRS and CDR2 as YFSETQ. Trimming removed 2 bases from V and 8 bases from J, with 11 bases in between. The CDR3 length is 13 residues. The method was immunoSEQ multiplex PCR; TCRdb's version includes in-frame clones alone and lacks a portion of them. The sample contains approximately 110,000 clones, 75% to 90% of which appear only once. The V gene is TRBV5-1, the J gene TRBJ2-1, with D tentatively TRBD2 (6 bases). The sequence derives from a woman aged 50 to 65 in good health. Sequencing input: blood. In DNA form, the CDR3 reads TGCGCCAGCAGCTTCGGGACTTCGGATGAGCAGTTCTTC. Translation gives CASSFGTSDEQFF.